Listed below are T cell receptor beta chains from one sample, sequenced in a study of shared clonotypes between healthy human individuals. The method was immunoSEQ multiplex PCR; TCRdb's version includes in-frame clones alone and lacks a portion of them. The sample consists of approximately 2,000,000 clones, roughly 93% of them appearing once. Sequenced: naive CD8+ T cells from PBMCs. These receptors were taken from a young man in good health. Some clones in this sample may be carry-over from other donors' samples. CDR3s include the opening cysteine and the closing phenylalanine or tryptophan. D genes are given only for firm matches. Expanded clones are given a class, and other clones once, few, many or no size at all.

V	D	size	J	DNA	CDR3
TRBV19	NA	NA	TRBJ1-1	TGTGCCAGTAGTCCTCACCGCTCAGGCTCCGCTGATGAAGCTTTCTTT	CASSPHRSGSADEAFF
TRBV9	TRBD2	NA	TRBJ2-2	TGTGCCAGCAGCCCTCGTCTCGCGCTAGCGGAGCGCCCCGGGGAGCTGTTTTTT	CASSPRLALAERPGELFF
TRBV9	NA	NA	TRBJ2-3	TGTGCCAGCAGCCCTCCCTCCGGACTGCGCACAGATACGCAGTATTTT	CASSPPSGLRTDTQYF
TRBV12-5	NA	NA	TRBJ1-2	TGTGCTAGTGGTTTGATAGAAAACCGCGTTGGCTACACCTTC	CASGLIENRVGYTF
TRBV6-1	TRBD1	NA	TRBJ2-7	TGTGCCAGCAGTGAAGAACGGACAGGGGGCAATAGCTACGAGCAGTACTTC	CASSEERTGGNSYEQYF
TRBV28	TRBD1	NA	TRBJ2-2	TGTGCCAGCAGCGGTCGGGACAGGGGAAACACCGGGGAGCTGTTTTTT	CASSGRDRGNTGELFF
TRBV6-5	NA	NA	TRBJ2-1	TGTGCCAGCAGTTCATCGTCTGAGGACACTGACAATGAGCAGTTCTTC	CASSSSSEDTDNEQFF
TRBV29-1	NA	NA	TRBJ2-1	TGCAGCGTGCATTGGGGTCTGTTGCAGTTCTTC	CSVHWGLLQFF
TRBV7-9	NA	NA	TRBJ2-5	TGTGCCAGCAGCCGCCGCGGGGAGGAAAAAGAGACCCAGTACTTC	CASSRRGEEKETQYF
TRBV4-3	NA	NA	TRBJ2-5	TGCGCCAGCAGCAAAGGCCCTACCAAGTACCAAGAGACCCAGTACTTC	CASSKGPTKYQETQYF
TRBV4-1	NA	once	TRBJ2-3	TGCGCCAGCAGCCCGCCGAGTACAGATACGCAGTATTTT	CASSPPSTDTQYF
TRBV28	TRBD2	NA	TRBJ2-7	TGTGCCAGCACCCTAGCGGGAGACGAGCAGTACTTC	CASTLAGDEQYF
TRBV27	NA	NA	TRBJ1-5	TGTGCCAGCAGTTTAAGGGCCAGTTTCCAGCCCCAGCATTTT	CASSLRASFQPQHF
TRBV5-5	NA	NA	TRBJ2-1	TGTGCCAGCAGCCTCCGGGACGGTCAGTTCTTC	CASSLRDGQFF
TRBV7-9	NA	NA	TRBJ1-3	TGTGCCAGCAGCTTCGGGGAGAACTCTGGAAACACCATATATTTT	CASSFGENSGNTIYF
TRBV6-5	TRBD1	NA	TRBJ1-2	TGTGCCACCCTCGGGACAGGCAACTATGGCTACACCTTC	CATLGTGNYGYTF
TRBV29-1	NA	NA	TRBJ1-2	TGCAGCGCCCTGGGAGGGAGCTACACCTTC	CSALGGSYTF
TRBV7-2	TRBD2	NA	TRBJ2-2	TGTGCCACCCTGGGGAGGGATAGGTACGGGGAGCTGTTTTTT	CATLGRDRYGELFF
TRBV19	NA	NA	TRBJ2-1	TGTGCCAGTAGATCGGACACATACAATGAGCAGTTCTTC	CASRSDTYNEQFF
TRBV28	TRBD2	NA	TRBJ2-1	TGTGCCAGCTCGGGACTAGCGAGGTGGGATGAGCAGTTCTTC	CASSGLARWDEQFF
TRBV27	NA	once	TRBJ2-7	TGTGCCAGCAGTCCTCTGACGGAGGCCTACGAGCAGTACTTC	CASSPLTEAYEQYF
TRBV7-6	TRBD1	NA	TRBJ2-1	TGTGCCAGCAGCTTAGGACAGGGAATTCATGAGCAGTTCTTC	CASSLGQGIHEQFF
TRBV29-1	NA	NA	TRBJ2-1	TGCAGCGTTGATGTCCGATACAATGAGCAGTTCTTC	CSVDVRYNEQFF
TRBV5-6	NA	NA	TRBJ2-7	TGTGCCAGCAGCTTGGGACTGAGGTCTGACGAGCAGTACTTC	CASSLGLRSDEQYF
TRBV2	NA	once	TRBJ2-1	TGTGCCAGCCGACCCGATTTGGCGGAGACAACAACCAATGAGCAGTTCTTC	CASRPDLAETTTNEQFF
TRBV7-9	TRBD1	once	TRBJ1-2	TGTGCCAGCAGCTTAGCGCTTAGACAGGGGCTTAACTATGGCTACACCTTC	CASSLALRQGLNYGYTF
TRBV27	NA	NA	TRBJ2-3	TGTGCCAGCAGCACCCTCCCCCGGGCCTCCATGGATACGCAGTATTTT	CASSTLPRASMDTQYF
TRBV4-1	TRBD1	once	TRBJ1-2	TGCGCCAGCAGCCTCCACCCGGACAGGGCTAACTATGGCTACACCTTC	CASSLHPDRANYGYTF
TRBV27	TRBD2	NA	TRBJ2-7	TGTGCCAGCAGTCCCAAACTAGCGCCAGCCTACGAGCAGTACTTC	CASSPKLAPAYEQYF
TRBV4-1	NA	NA	TRBJ2-7	TGCGCCAGCAGCCAAGAAGGTTACGAGCAGTACTTC	CASSQEGYEQYF
TRBV27	NA	NA	TRBJ2-2	TGTGCCAGCAGTTTTTGGTCCGGGGAGCTGTTTTTT	CASSFWSGELFF
TRBV4-1	NA	NA	TRBJ2-2	TGCGCCAGCAGCCAAGCCCCTGTAGTAGCCGGGGAGCTGTTTTTT	CASSQAPVVAGELFF
TRBV10-3	NA	NA	TRBJ2-2	TGTGCCATCAGGAGAGCCGGGGAGCTGTTTTTT	CAIRRAGELFF
TRBV27	TRBD2	NA	TRBJ2-7	TGTGCCAGCAGCCTCAGCGGGAGACGCAACGAGCAGTACTTC	CASSLSGRRNEQYF
TRBV5-5	NA	NA	TRBJ1-5	TGTGCCAGCAGCTTCCGTGACGGCAATTGGCCCCAGCATTTT	CASSFRDGNWPQHF
TRBV28	NA	NA	TRBJ2-7	TGTGCCAGCAGTTTATTGGACAGATCCTACGAGCAGTACTTC	CASSLLDRSYEQYF
TRBV15	TRBD1	NA	TRBJ2-7	TGTGCCACCAGCACTGACAGGGGGCGCCTCAGCGAGCAGTACTTC	CATSTDRGRLSEQYF
TRBV7-6	TRBD1	once	TRBJ2-1	TGTGCCAGCAGCTTAATGATAGCAGGGGGTCCCGTCTTC	CASSLMIAGGPVF
TRBV15	TRBD2	NA	TRBJ2-7	TGTGCCACCAGCAATCGATTAGCGGGAGTATACGAGCAGTACTTC	CATSNRLAGVYEQYF
TRBV9	NA	NA	TRBJ2-1	TGTGCCAGCAGCGTAGCTACGGGGCGGGTGGGCCCCAATGAGCAGTTCTTC	CASSVATGRVGPNEQFF
TRBV27	NA	once	TRBJ2-7	TGTGCCAGCAGCCTTCGGACGTCGCGCTCCTACGAGCAGTACTTC	CASSLRTSRSYEQYF
TRBV30	NA	NA	TRBJ2-1	TGTGCCTGGAGTGTACTAGCCCACAATGAGCAGTTCTTC	CAWSVLAHNEQFF
TRBV7-9	NA	NA	TRBJ1-5	TGTGCCAGCAGCCCTGTGGGGGGAATGGGCAATCAGCCCCAGCATTTT	CASSPVGGMGNQPQHF
TRBV9	TRBD1	NA	TRBJ2-2	TGTGCCAGCAGCACTCACCGGGACAGGGACACCGGGGAGCTGTTTTTT	CASSTHRDRDTGELFF
TRBV2	NA	NA	TRBJ1-5	TGTGCCAGCACCCCTATTTGGGGTAGCAATCAGCCCCAGCATTTT	CASTPIWGSNQPQHF
TRBV13	TRBD1	NA	TRBJ2-2	TGTGCCAGCAGCTCGGGACAGAGCACCGGGGAGCTGTTTTTT	CASSSGQSTGELFF